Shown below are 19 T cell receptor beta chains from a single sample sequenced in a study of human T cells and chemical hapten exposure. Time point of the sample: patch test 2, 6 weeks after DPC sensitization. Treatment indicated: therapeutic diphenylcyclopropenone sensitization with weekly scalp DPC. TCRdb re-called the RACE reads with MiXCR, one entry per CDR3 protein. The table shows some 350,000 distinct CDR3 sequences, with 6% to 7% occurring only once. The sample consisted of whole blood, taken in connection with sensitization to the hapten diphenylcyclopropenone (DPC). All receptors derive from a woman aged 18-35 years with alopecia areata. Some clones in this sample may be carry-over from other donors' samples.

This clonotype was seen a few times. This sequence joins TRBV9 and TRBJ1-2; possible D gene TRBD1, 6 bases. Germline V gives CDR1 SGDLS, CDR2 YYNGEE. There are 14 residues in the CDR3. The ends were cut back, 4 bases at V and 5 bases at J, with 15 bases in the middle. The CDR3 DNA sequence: TGTGCCAGCAGCCAAACAGGGTCGAGGTATGGCTACACCTTC. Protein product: CASSQTGSRYGYTF.

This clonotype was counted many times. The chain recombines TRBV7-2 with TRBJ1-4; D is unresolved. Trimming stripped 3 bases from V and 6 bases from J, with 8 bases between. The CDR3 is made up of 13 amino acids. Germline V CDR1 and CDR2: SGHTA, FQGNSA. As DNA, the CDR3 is TGTGCCAGCAGCTTTATGCAGGATGAAAAACTGTTTTTT. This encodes CASSFMQDEKLFF.

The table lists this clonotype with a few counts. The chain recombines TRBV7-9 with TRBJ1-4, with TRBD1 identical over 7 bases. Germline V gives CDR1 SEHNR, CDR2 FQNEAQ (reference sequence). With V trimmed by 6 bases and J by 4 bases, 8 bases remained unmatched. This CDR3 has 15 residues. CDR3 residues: CASRGLGGVNEKLFF. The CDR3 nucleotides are TGTGCCAGCAGAGGCCTAGGGGGCGTTAATGAAAAACTGTTTTTT. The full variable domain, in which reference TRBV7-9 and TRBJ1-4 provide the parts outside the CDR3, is DTGVSQNPRHKITKRGQNVTFRCDPISEHNRLYWYRQTLGQGPEFLTYFQNEAQLEKSRLLSDRFSAERPKGSFSTLEIQRTEQGDSAMYLCASRGLGGVNEKLFFGSGTQLSVL.

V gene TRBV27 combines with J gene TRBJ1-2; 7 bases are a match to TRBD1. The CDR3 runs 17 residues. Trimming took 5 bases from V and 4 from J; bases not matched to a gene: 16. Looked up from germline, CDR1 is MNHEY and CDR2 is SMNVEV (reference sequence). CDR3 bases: TGTGCCAGCAGTATTCTCGGGACAGCACATGTGTCCTATGGCTACACCTTC. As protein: CASSILGTAHVSYGYTF.

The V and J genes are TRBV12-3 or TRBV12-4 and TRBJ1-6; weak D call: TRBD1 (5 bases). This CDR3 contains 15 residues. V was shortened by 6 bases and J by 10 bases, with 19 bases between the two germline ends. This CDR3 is CASSSSGRGRSPLHF. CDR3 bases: TGTGCCAGCAGCTCATCGGGACGGGGGAGGTCACCCCTCCACTTT.

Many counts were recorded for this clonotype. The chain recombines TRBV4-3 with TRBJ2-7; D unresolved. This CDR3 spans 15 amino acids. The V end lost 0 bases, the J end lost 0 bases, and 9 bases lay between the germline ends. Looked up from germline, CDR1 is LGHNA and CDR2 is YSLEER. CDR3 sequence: CASSQDLLSSYEQYF. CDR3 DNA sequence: TGCGCCAGCAGCCAAGATCTGTTGAGCTCCTACGAGCAGTACTTC.

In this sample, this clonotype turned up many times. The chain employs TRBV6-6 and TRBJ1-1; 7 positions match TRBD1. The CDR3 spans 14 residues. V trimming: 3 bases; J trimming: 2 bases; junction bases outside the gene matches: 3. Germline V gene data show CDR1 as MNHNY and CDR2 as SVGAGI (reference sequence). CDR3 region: CASSYRTGNTEAFF. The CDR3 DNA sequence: TGTGCCAGCAGTTATCGGACAGGAAACACTGAAGCTTTCTTT.

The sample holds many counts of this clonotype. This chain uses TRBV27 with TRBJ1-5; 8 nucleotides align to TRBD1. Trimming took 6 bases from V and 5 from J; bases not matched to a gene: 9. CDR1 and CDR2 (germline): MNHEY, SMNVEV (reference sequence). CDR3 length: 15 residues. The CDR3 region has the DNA TGTGCCAGCAGCCCGGACAGGGACGGGTATCAGCCCCAGCATTTT. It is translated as CASSPDRDGYQPQHF.

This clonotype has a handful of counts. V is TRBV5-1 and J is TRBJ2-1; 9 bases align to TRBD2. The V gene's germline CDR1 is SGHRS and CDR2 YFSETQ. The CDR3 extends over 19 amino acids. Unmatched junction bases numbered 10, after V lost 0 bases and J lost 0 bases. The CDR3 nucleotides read TGCGCCAGCAGCTTGGTCCTCGCGGGGGGGCAAAACTCCTACAATGAGCAGTTCTTC. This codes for CASSLVLAGGQNSYNEQFF.

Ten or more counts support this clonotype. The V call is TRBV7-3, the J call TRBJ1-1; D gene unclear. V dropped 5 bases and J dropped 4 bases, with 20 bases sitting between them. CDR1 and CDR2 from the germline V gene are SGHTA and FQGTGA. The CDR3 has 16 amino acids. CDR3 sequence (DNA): TGTGCCAGCAGCCCCGGATTGAGTACCCCGTTCACTGAAGCTTTCTTT. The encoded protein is CASSPGLSTPFTEAFF.

The CDR3: CASSTRRQGATGELFF. The CDR3, as DNA: TGTGCCAGCAGTACCCGTCGACAGGGGGCGACCGGGGAGCTGTTTTTT. The chain carries TRBV6-2 or TRBV6-3 and TRBJ2-2; 10 bases are a match to TRBD1. With V trimmed by 5 bases and J by 5 bases, 8 bases remained unmatched. The germline V gene encodes CDR1 MNHEY and CDR2 SVGEGT. This CDR3 comprises 16 residues.

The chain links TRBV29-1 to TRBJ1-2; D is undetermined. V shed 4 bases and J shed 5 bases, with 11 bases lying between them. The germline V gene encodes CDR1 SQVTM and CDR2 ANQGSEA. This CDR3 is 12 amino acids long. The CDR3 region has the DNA TGCAGCGTTGGGGTGCTGGGGTATGGCTACACCTTC. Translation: CSVGVLGYGYTF.

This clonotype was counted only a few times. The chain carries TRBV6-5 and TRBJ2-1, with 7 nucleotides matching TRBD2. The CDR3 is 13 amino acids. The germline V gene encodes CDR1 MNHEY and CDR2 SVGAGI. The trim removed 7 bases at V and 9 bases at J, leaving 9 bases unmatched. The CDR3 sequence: CASTRGGAFEQFF. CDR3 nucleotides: TGTGCCAGCACCCGGGGAGGGGCGTTTGAGCAGTTCTTC.

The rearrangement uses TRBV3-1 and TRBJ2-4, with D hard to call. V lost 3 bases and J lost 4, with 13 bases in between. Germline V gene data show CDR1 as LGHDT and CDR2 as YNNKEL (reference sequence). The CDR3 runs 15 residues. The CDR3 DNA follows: TGTGCCAGCAGCCATCGCCCGCATACGAAAAACATTCAGTACTTC. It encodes CASSHRPHTKNIQYF. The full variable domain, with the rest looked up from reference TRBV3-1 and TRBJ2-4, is DTAVSQTPKYLVTQMGNDKSIKCEQNLGHDTMYWYKQDSKKFLKIMFSYNNKELIINETVPNRFSPKSPDKAHLNLHINSLELGDSAVYFCASSHRPHTKNIQYFGAGTRLSVL.

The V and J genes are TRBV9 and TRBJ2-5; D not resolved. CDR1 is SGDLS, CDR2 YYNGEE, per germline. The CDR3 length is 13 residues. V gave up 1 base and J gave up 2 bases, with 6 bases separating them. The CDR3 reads CASSVTEQETQYF. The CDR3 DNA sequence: TGTGCCAGCAGCGTAACAGAGCAAGAGACCCAGTACTTC.

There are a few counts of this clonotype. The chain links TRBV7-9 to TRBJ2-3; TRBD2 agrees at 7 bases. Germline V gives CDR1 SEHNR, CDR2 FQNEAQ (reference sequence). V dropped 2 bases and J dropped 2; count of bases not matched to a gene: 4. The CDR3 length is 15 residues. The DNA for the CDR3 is TGTGCCAGCAGCTTAAGCGGGGCCACCACAGATACGCAGTATTTT. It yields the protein CASSLSGATTDTQYF.

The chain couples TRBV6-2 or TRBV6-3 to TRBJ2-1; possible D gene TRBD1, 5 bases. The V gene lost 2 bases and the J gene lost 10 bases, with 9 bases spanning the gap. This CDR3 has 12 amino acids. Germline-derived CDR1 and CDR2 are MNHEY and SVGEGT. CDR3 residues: CASSYPTEEQFF. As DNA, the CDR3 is TGTGCCAGCAGTTACCCGACAGAGGAGCAGTTCTTC.

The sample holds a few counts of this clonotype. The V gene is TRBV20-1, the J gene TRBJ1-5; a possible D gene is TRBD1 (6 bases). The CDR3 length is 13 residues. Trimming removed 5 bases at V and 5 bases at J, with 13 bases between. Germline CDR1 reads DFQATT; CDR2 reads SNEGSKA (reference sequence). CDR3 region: CSAETGTYQPQHF. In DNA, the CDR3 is TGCAGTGCTGAAACAGGGACATATCAGCCCCAGCATTTT.

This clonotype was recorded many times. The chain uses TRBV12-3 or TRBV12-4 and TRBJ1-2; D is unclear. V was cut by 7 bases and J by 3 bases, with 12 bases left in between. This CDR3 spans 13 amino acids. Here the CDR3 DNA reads TGTGCCAGCACCATTGGACCGGACTATGGCTACACCTTC. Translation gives CASTIGPDYGYTF.